The TCR beta chain under discussion was sequenced for a study of T cell responses to AZD1222 COVID-19 vaccine. To note about this clone: Its target is not known.

Some clones are missing from TCRdb's copy, which holds only in-frame ones; the method was immunoSEQ multiplex PCR. Of 130,000 to 150,000 clones listed, around 84% were seen once; the top ten hold approximately 5%. Points from the study as a whole: Seropositivity was recorded at baseline in only a handful of AZD1222 recipients. CD4 TCRs associated with vaccination spanned spike, dominating at 160-218 and 743-854.

The germline CDR1 and CDR2 sequences are SNHLY and FYNNEI. The CDR3 is 14 amino acids. The ends lost 4 bases at V and 6 bases at J; junction bases unmatched: 8. The rearrangement joins TRBV2 to TRBJ1-1; the match to TRBD1 covers 7 bases. The sequencing used peripheral blood, collected 28 days after the second AZD1222 dose. The TCR comes from an adult who received the AZD1222 COVID-19 vaccine. For the CDR3, the DNA is TGTGCCAGCAGTGCGGACAGGAGTTACCCTGAAGCTTTCTTT. As protein: CASSADRSYPEAFF.